A selection of T cell receptor beta chains follows, all from one sample in a study of T cell changes during pregnancy in multiple sclerosis. Using immunoSEQ multiplex PCR, the repertoire was profiled, and TCRdb retains in-frame clones only, with some absent. Among fewer than 65,000 clones, approximately 91% were seen once, and the ten largest hold roughly 10%. The sequences come from CD8+ T cells from peripheral blood mononuclear cells, collected after pregnancy. These receptors all stem from a female donor with multiple sclerosis, enrolled in a pregnancy study. Both conserved end residues are part of each CDR3. D genes are given only for firm matches. The listing skips clone size in some rows; elsewhere it reads once, few, many or a size class.

size: NA; J: TRBJ2-1; V: TRBV9; length: 16; D: NA; DNA: TGTGCCAGCAGCGTAGCTCGCGACAGGTCCTACAATGAGCAGTTCTTC; CDR3: CASSVARDRSYNEQFF
size: NA; J: TRBJ2-1; V: TRBV27; length: 14; D: NA; DNA: TGTGCCAGCAGTTCCGACAGGTCCTACAATGAGCAGTTCTTC; CDR3: CASSSDRSYNEQFF
size: NA; J: TRBJ1-3; V: TRBV6-5; length: 12; D: NA; DNA: TGTGCCACAGCGGGCTCTGGAAACACCATATATTTT; CDR3: CATAGSGNTIYF
size: NA; J: TRBJ2-5; V: TRBV18; length: 13; D: NA; DNA: TGTGCCAGCTCACCAAGCGGTGAAGAGACCCAGTACTTC; CDR3: CASSPSGEETQYF
size: NA; J: TRBJ2-7; V: TRBV7-8; length: 15; D: NA; DNA: TGTGCCAGTGTTGTCGGTAGCGGACTTCCCTACGAGCAGTACTTC; CDR3: CASVVGSGLPYEQYF
size: once; J: TRBJ2-2; V: TRBV27; length: 13; D: NA; DNA: TGTGCCAGCAGTCCCCGCAGCACCGGGGAGCTGTTTTTT; CDR3: CASSPRSTGELFF
size: NA; J: TRBJ1-5; V: TRBV10-3; length: 14; D: NA; DNA: TGTGCCATCAGTGAGTCCCAGGGTGGACAGCCCCAGCATTTT; CDR3: CAISESQGGQPQHF
size: NA; J: TRBJ2-2; V: TRBV6-1; length: 13; D: TRBD2; DNA: TGTGCCACCCGGGGGGTTAACACCGGGGAGCTGTTTTTT; CDR3: CATRGVNTGELFF
size: NA; J: TRBJ2-3; V: TRBV10-1; length: 16; D: TRBD2; DNA: TGCGCCAGCAGTGGGCTAGCGGGGGTTATCACAGATACGCAGTATTTT; CDR3: CASSGLAGVITDTQYF
size: few; J: TRBJ1-2; V: TRBV29-1; length: 12; D: NA; DNA: TGCAGCGTTGAAGTCAGGGTAGATGGCTACACCTTC; CDR3: CSVEVRVDGYTF
size: NA; J: TRBJ2-1; V: TRBV7-9; length: 12; D: NA; DNA: TGTGCCAGCAGCGCCGGGGAGGGGGGGCAGTTCTTC; CDR3: CASSAGEGGQFF
size: NA; J: TRBJ2-3; V: TRBV7-3; length: 14; D: TRBD2; DNA: TGTGCCAGCAGCTTAGCGGGGGGGTCAGATACGCAGTATTTT; CDR3: CASSLAGGSDTQYF
size: NA; J: TRBJ1-2; V: TRBV13; length: 14; D: NA; DNA: TGTGCCAGCAGCTCCCGGGGATCGAGCTATGGCTACACCTTC; CDR3: CASSSRGSSYGYTF
size: NA; J: TRBJ1-1; V: TRBV9; length: 13; D: NA; DNA: TGTGCCAGCAGCGTAGTAGCGGGGGCTGAAGCTTTCTTT; CDR3: CASSVVAGAEAFF
size: NA; J: TRBJ1-1; V: TRBV6-5; length: 15; D: NA; DNA: TGTGCCAGCAGTTACGGGGCGACGGTGAACACTGAAGCTTTCTTT; CDR3: CASSYGATVNTEAFF
size: NA; J: TRBJ2-5; V: TRBV7-2; length: 16; D: NA; DNA: TGTGCCAGCAGCTTTTTTGGGGGGAGACAGCAAGAGACCCAGTACTTC; CDR3: CASSFFGGRQQETQYF
size: NA; J: TRBJ2-1; V: TRBV9; length: 16; D: TRBD2; DNA: TGTGCCAGCAGCTCTCCGCGGACTAGCGTTCAGGATGAGCAGTTCTTC; CDR3: CASSSPRTSVQDEQFF
size: once; J: TRBJ2-3; V: TRBV27; length: 18; D: NA; DNA: TGTGCCAGCATTCCCGCCAACGCTCGTCTAATAAGCACAGATACGCAGTATTTT; CDR3: CASIPANARLISTDTQYF
size: NA; J: TRBJ1-5; V: TRBV5-8; length: 15; D: TRBD1; DNA: TGTGCCAGCAGCCCCCTGACAGGGGGGAATCAGCCCCAGCATTTT; CDR3: CASSPLTGGNQPQHF
size: NA; J: TRBJ2-3; V: TRBV13; length: 16; D: TRBD2; DNA: TGTGCCAGCAGCTTAAGGACTAGCGGGGGAACAGATACGCAGTATTTT; CDR3: CASSLRTSGGTDTQYF
size: NA; J: TRBJ1-6; V: TRBV5-1; length: 15; D: NA; DNA: TGCGCCAGCAGCTTGGAGGGGATTCAAGGCTCACCCCTCCACTTT; CDR3: CASSLEGIQGSPLHF
size: NA; J: TRBJ2-3; V: TRBV11-1; length: 16; D: NA; DNA: TGTGCCAGCAGCTCCGCCGGGACTCCCTTCGAGGATACGCAGTATTTT; CDR3: CASSSAGTPFEDTQYF
size: NA; J: TRBJ2-5; V: TRBV11-2; length: 14; D: TRBD2; DNA: TGTGCCAGCAGGGCGGGGGGTCTCCAAGAGACCCAGTACTTC; CDR3: CASRAGGLQETQYF
size: NA; J: TRBJ1-1; V: TRBV29-1; length: 13; D: NA; DNA: TGCAGCGTTGAAGGGGGGGATAACACTGAAGCTTTCTTT; CDR3: CSVEGGDNTEAFF
size: NA; J: TRBJ1-6; V: TRBV21-1; length: 16; D: NA; DNA: TGTGCCAGCTTAGGAGGACCACACTTGTATAATTCACCCCTCCACTTT; CDR3: CASLGGPHLYNSPLHF
size: NA; J: TRBJ1-1; V: TRBV10-3; length: 13; D: NA; DNA: TGTGCCATCACCAGGGAGGGGAACACTGAAGCTTTCTTT; CDR3: CAITREGNTEAFF
size: NA; J: TRBJ1-2; V: TRBV18; length: 13; D: NA; DNA: TGTGCCACCCACCGGCAGGGTGACTATGGCTACACCTTC; CDR3: CATHRQGDYGYTF
size: NA; J: TRBJ1-2; V: TRBV6-1; length: 15; D: TRBD1; DNA: TGTGCCAGCAGTGAATATGGATTGGACAGGGCAGGCTACACCTTC; CDR3: CASSEYGLDRAGYTF
size: NA; J: TRBJ2-1; V: TRBV30; length: 10; D: TRBD2; DNA: TGTGCCAGCGGGGGGGATGAGCAGTTCTTC; CDR3: CASGGDEQFF
size: once; J: TRBJ1-2; V: TRBV7-9; length: 16; D: NA; DNA: TGTGCCAGCAGCTTAGATTCGGGGGGCGCTAACTATGGCTACACCTTC; CDR3: CASSLDSGGANYGYTF
size: few; J: TRBJ2-5; V: TRBV2; length: 16; D: NA; DNA: TGTGCCAGCAGTTCGACTGCAGGGTCGGTCGAAGAGACCCAGTACTTC; CDR3: CASSSTAGSVEETQYF
size: NA; J: TRBJ2-7; V: TRBV6-1; length: 13; D: NA; DNA: TGTGCCAGCAGTGACAGGGTGTCCGACGAGCAGTACTTC; CDR3: CASSDRVSDEQYF